The 9 T cell receptor beta chains listed next were all sequenced from one sample in a study of cytomegalovirus exposure and HLA in healthy donors. The PCR had 60 Vbeta and 13 Jbeta primers. TCRdb's copy holds only in-frame clones and misses some; the assay was immunoSEQ multiplex PCR. Here the sample table reports some 70,000 clones. What was sequenced was PBMCs. These TCRs come from a female donor in good health and CMV-seropositive.

The rearrangement links TRBV11-2 to TRBJ2-3; 8 bases are a match to TRBD2. Germline lookup yields CDR1 SGHAT and CDR2 FQNNGV. The CDR3 has 14 amino acids. Trimming removed 7 bases from V and 4 bases from J; junction bases left unmatched: 7. As DNA, the CDR3 is TGTGCCAGCATCCCGACAGCGGGGGCAGATACGCAGTATTTT. It encodes CASIPTAGADTQYF.

The V call is TRBV7-2, the J call TRBJ1-1, with D possibly TRBD1 on 6 matching bases. CDR3 size: 13 residues. The V end was cut by 4 bases, the J end by 7 bases, with 13 bases between. Germline V gene data show CDR1 as SGHTA and CDR2 as FQGNSA. The CDR3 DNA reads as TGTGCCAGCAGCTGGGGGGGCCAGGGTGAAGCTTTCTTT. This encodes CASSWGGQGEAFF.

V is TRBV5-1 and J is TRBJ1-3, with 11 bases aligning to TRBD1. The germline CDR1 and CDR2 sequences are SGHRS and YFSETQ. Trimming cost V 0 bases and J 4 bases; bases outside gene matches: 3. The CDR3 sequence is 16 residues long. For the CDR3, the DNA is TGCGCCAGCAGCTTGGACGGACAGGGGGCAGGAAACACCATATATTTT. Translating gives CASSLDGQGAGNTIYF. Complete variable domain (other parts from reference TRBV5-1 and TRBJ1-3): KAGVTQTPRYLIKTRGQQVTLSCSPISGHRSVSWYQQTPGQGLQFLFEYFSETQRNKGNFPGRFSGRQFSNSRSEMNVSTLELGDSALYLCASSLDGQGAGNTIYFGEGSWLTVV.

This rearrangement joins TRBV2 to TRBJ2-1; TRBD2 aligns across 10 bases. This CDR3 has 20 amino acids. Looked up from germline, CDR1 is SNHLY and CDR2 is FYNNEI. V gave up 7 bases and J gave up 3 bases; unmatched junction bases: 21. The CDR3 loop reads CASTESDRRSGRPLYNEQFF. CDR3 sequence (DNA): TGTGCCAGCACGGAATCAGATAGGCGTAGCGGGAGGCCCCTCTACAATGAGCAGTTCTTC.

V usage is TRBV6-6 and J usage is TRBJ1-2; D uncertain. This CDR3 spans 15 amino acids. CDR1 is MNHNY, CDR2 SVGAGI, per germline (reference sequence). Trimming removed 5 bases from V and 0 bases from J, with 13 bases in between. The chain's CDR3 is CASSDTSRANYGYTF. For the CDR3, the DNA is TGTGCCAGCAGTGACACCAGCCGAGCTAACTATGGCTACACCTTC.

This chain connects TRBV2 to TRBJ1-1; 9 bases map to TRBD1. From germline, CDR1 is SNHLY and CDR2 FYNNEI. V was pared by 1 base and J by 7 bases, with 4 bases of the junction left unmatched. This CDR3 contains 14 residues. CDR3 amino acids: CASSEVDRGGEAFF. As DNA, the CDR3 is TGTGCCAGCAGTGAAGTGGACAGGGGTGGTGAAGCTTTCTTT.

V gene TRBV28 combines with J gene TRBJ2-7; 11 bases map to TRBD1. The CDR3 has 15 residues. V shed 4 bases, J shed 3 bases, and the junction held 5 bases outside the gene matches. Looked up from germline, CDR1 is MDHEN and CDR2 is SYDVKM. CDR3 residues: CASSSGTGGSYEQYF. DNA for the CDR3: TGTGCCAGCAGTTCTGGGACAGGGGGGAGCTACGAGCAGTACTTC.

The V gene is TRBV27, the J gene TRBJ1-3, with a tentative D call TRBD1 (6 bases). CDR3 length equals 17 residues. The germline V gene encodes CDR1 MNHEY and CDR2 SMNVEV (reference sequence). Trimming cost V 5 bases and J 1 base, with 18 bases left between them. The CDR3 coding sequence is TGTGCCAGCAGTCCCTGGCGGGGGGCTTCTTCTGGAAACACCATATATTTT. Amino acids: CASSPWRGASSGNTIYF.

The genes are TRBV28 and TRBJ2-1, with 14 bases matching TRBD2. The junction had 10 bases not matched to a gene; V was cut back by 10 bases and J by 2 bases. The germline V gene encodes CDR1 MDHEN and CDR2 SYDVKM. This CDR3 spans 17 amino acids. CDR3 sequence: CAIRGTSGSQTYNEQFF. The CDR3 DNA sequence: TGTGCCATCAGGGGGACTAGCGGGAGCCAGACCTACAATGAGCAGTTCTTC.